These 26 T cell receptor beta chains originate from one sample sequenced in a study of glioma-infiltrating T cells after dendritic cell vaccination. Time point denoted: after dendritic cell vaccination, including at tumor progression/relapse. The assay was immunoSEQ multiplex PCR, and TCRdb's table has in-frame clones only and misses some. The table lists more than 45,000 clones, about four fifths of them singletons. Sequenced material: blood, taken after dendritic cell vaccination. The source of these receptors is a human donor with glioblastoma.

The rearrangement uses TRBV25-1 and TRBJ1-1; the match to TRBD1 covers 7 bases. The germline CDR1 and CDR2 sequences are MGHDK and SYGVNS. This CDR3 has 13 amino acids. J lost 4 bases, V lost 6 bases, and 5 bases had no gene match. CDR3 nucleotide sequence: TGTGCCAGCAGCCACAGGGGCCCCACTGAAGCTTTCTTT. Translated: CASSHRGPTEAFF. The complete variable domain, with remaining parts taken from reference TRBV25-1 and TRBJ1-1, reads EADIYQTPRYLVIGTGKKITLECSQTMGHDKMYWYQQDPGMELHLIHYSYGVNSTEKGDLSSESTVSRIRTEHFPLTLESARPSHTSQYLCASSHRGPTEAFFGQGTRLTVV.

The chain recombines TRBV5-1 with TRBJ2-7, with TRBD1 identical over 7 bases. Per germline, CDR1 SGHRS and CDR2 YFSETQ. Trimming took 2 bases from V and 5 from J; bases not matched to a gene: 4. The CDR3 consists of 13 residues. As DNA, the CDR3 is TGCGCCAGCAGCTTAGGGACAGCCAACGAGCAGTACTTC. Its translation: CASSLGTANEQYF.

Comment on this clone: Germline is not matched at one junction end, which may reflect a read error. Different DNA sequences within this sample yield the same CDR3. The chain recombines TRBV30 with TRBJ1-6; D is undetermined. The CDR3 extends over 14 amino acids. CDR1 GTSNPN and CDR2 SVGIG come from the germline V gene (reference sequence). CDR3 protein: CAWSRAGGNSPLHF. For the CDR3, the DNA is TGTGCCTGGAGTCGAGCGGGAGGGAATTCCCCCCTCCACTTT.

This clone was observed a few times. The CDR3 coding sequence is TGTGCCTGGAGTCCGGGGGGACAGACCCAGTACTTC. Its translation: CAWSPGGQTQYF. The chain is built from TRBV30 and TRBJ2-5, with TRBD2 identical over 7 bases. J was trimmed by 6 bases and V by 2 bases; bases with no gene match: 3. Germline CDR1 and CDR2: GTSNPN and SVGIG (reference sequence). The CDR3 runs to 12 residues.

The chain links TRBV6-1 to TRBJ2-7; 8 bases agree with TRBD1. Germline CDR1 is MNHNS and CDR2 is SASEGT. CDR3 length: 15 residues. Trimming at V came to 6 bases and at J to 3 bases, leaving 10 bases not matched to a gene. The CDR3 nucleotides read TGTGCCAGCAGGCCCCCGGGACAGGTCAACTACGAGCAGTACTTC. Translated: CASRPPGQVNYEQYF.

The rearrangement links TRBV27 to TRBJ2-7; D is unclear. CDR1 and CDR2 (germline): MNHEY, SMNVEV (reference sequence). The CDR3 is 11 residues long. With 4 bases removed from V and 5 bases from J, the gap between germline ends came to 6 bases. CDR3 nucleotide sequence: TGTGCCAGCAGTTCGTTTGACGAGCAGTACTTC. Translated: CASSSFDEQYF.

The chain carries TRBV30 and TRBJ1-6; TRBD1 matches at 8 bases. Germline lookup yields CDR1 GTSNPN and CDR2 SVGIG (reference sequence). V was pared by 5 bases and J by 10 bases, with 4 bases of the junction left unmatched. The length of the CDR3 is 12 residues. DNA for the CDR3: TGTGCCTGGGACAGGGGAGGCTCACCCCTCCACTTT. This sequence encodes CAWDRGGSPLHF.

As DNA, the CDR3 is TGTGCCAGCAGTGTAGTGGGCAGAGAGACCCAGTACTTC. It encodes CASSVVGRETQYF. V and J are TRBV6-1 and TRBJ2-5; D gene ambiguous. V lost 4 bases and J lost 4, with 10 bases in between. The germline CDR1 and CDR2 sequences are MNHNS and SASEGT. The CDR3 has 13 amino acids.

J is TRBJ2-3 and V is TRBV11-2, with D possibly being TRBD2 (6 bases). The V end lost 1 base, the J end lost 4 bases, and 15 bases lay between the germline ends. Looked up from germline, CDR1 is SGHAT and CDR2 is FQNNGV. CDR3 length: 16 residues. The DNA for the CDR3 is TGTGCCAGCAGCTTAGTGGGGGGTTTTGGCCCAGATACGCAGTATTTT. Protein: CASSLVGGFGPDTQYF.

A few counts support this clone. The rearrangement uses TRBV27 and TRBJ1-3, with D unresolved. This CDR3 is 17 amino acids long. The germline CDR1 and CDR2 sequences are MNHEY and SMNVEV (reference sequence). V was shortened by 3 bases and J by 0 bases, with 15 bases between the two germline ends. CDR3 residues: CASSLAAPRLSGNTIYF. The CDR3 coding sequence is TGTGCCAGCAGTTTGGCCGCCCCAAGACTCTCTGGAAACACCATATATTTT.

The V and J genes are TRBV5-1 and TRBJ2-3, with 10 bases lining up with TRBD1. The germline V gene has CDR1 SGHRS and CDR2 YFSETQ. With 3 bases clipped from V and 4 bases from J, the junction kept 2 bases outside the gene matches. The CDR3 totals 14 residues. The CDR3 reads CASSSGTGADTQYF. The CDR3 region has the DNA TGCGCCAGCAGCTCCGGGACAGGGGCAGATACGCAGTATTTT. The full variable domain, its missing parts supplied by reference TRBV5-1 and TRBJ2-3, is KAGVTQTPRYLIKTRGQQVTLSCSPISGHRSVSWYQQTPGQGLQFLFEYFSETQRNKGNFPGRFSGRQFSNSRSEMNVSTLELGDSALYLCASSSGTGADTQYFGPGTRLTVL.

The chain has TRBV6-5 and TRBJ2-1, with TRBD2 matching 7 bases. The V segment lost 2 bases and the J segment 5 bases; nucleotides outside the gene matches: 3. CDR1 MNHEY and CDR2 SVGAGI come from the germline V gene. CDR3 length equals 14 residues. The DNA for the CDR3 is TGTGCCAGCAGTTACGAAGGGACTAACAATGAGCAGTTCTTC. It codes for CASSYEGTNNEQFF.

This clone was seen only a few times. In DNA form, the CDR3 reads TGCGCCAGCAGCCTGGGACTGTCTGGTGAAAAACTGTTTTTT. Its protein is CASSLGLSGEKLFF. This sequence joins TRBV5-1 and TRBJ1-4; weak D call: TRBD1 (5 bases). The CDR3 length is 14 residues. Trimming cost V 4 bases and J 7 bases, with 14 bases left between them. Germline V gene data show CDR1 as SGHRS and CDR2 as YFSETQ. The whole variable domain, remainder taken from reference TRBV5-1 and TRBJ1-4, is KAGVTQTPRYLIKTRGQQVTLSCSPISGHRSVSWYQQTPGQGLQFLFEYFSETQRNKGNFPGRFSGRQFSNSRSEMNVSTLELGDSALYLCASSLGLSGEKLFFGSGTQLSVL.

The chain recombines TRBV11-2 with TRBJ2-7; 7 positions agree with TRBD2. Germline lookup yields CDR1 SGHAT and CDR2 FQNNGV. The V gene end was trimmed by 1 base and the J gene end by 4 bases; junction bases not matched to a gene: 7. CDR3 length: 15 amino acids. The CDR3 DNA reads as TGTGCCAGCAGCTTAGCGCGGGGACTACCGTACGAGCAGTACTTC. This sequence encodes CASSLARGLPYEQYF.

This chain uses TRBV11-3 with TRBJ2-7; TRBD1 matches 7 bases. The length of the CDR3 is 15 residues. Trimming took 6 bases from V and 2 from J; bases not matched to a gene: 10. Germline CDR1 reads SGHNT; CDR2 reads YENEEA. The DNA of the CDR3 is TGTGCCAGCAGACCTGGGACAGCGCTAGCCTACGAGCAGTACTTC. Amino acid sequence: CASRPGTALAYEQYF. Using reference TRBV11-3 and TRBJ2-7 for the parts outside the CDR3, the full variable domain is EAGVVQSPRYKIIEKKQPVAFWCNPISGHNTLYWYLQNLGQGPELLIRYENEEAVDDSQLPKDRFSAERLKGVDSTLKIQPAELGDSAVYLCASRPGTALAYEQYFGPGTRLTVT.

The rearrangement links TRBV23-1 to TRBJ1-4; 10 positions match TRBD1. TRBV23-1 is labeled an ORF, and its function is uncertain. The V segment lost 6 bases and the J segment 4 bases; nucleotides outside the gene matches: 5. The CDR3 loop spans 15 amino acids. CDR3 DNA sequence: TGCGCCAGCAGCAAGACAGGGGGCGTTAATGAAAAACTGTTTTTT. Amino acid sequence: CASSKTGGVNEKLFF.

The chain has TRBV4-1 and TRBJ2-2, with 9 bases matching TRBD1. The CDR3 sequence is 16 residues long. Germline CDR1 MGHRA, CDR2 YSYEKL. V was clipped by 3 bases and J by 4 bases; unmatched bases: 6. Here the CDR3 reads CASSQSDRGSTGELFF. CDR3 DNA sequence: TGCGCCAGCAGCCAGAGCGACAGGGGGTCCACCGGGGAGCTGTTTTTT.

The V gene is TRBV5-6, the J gene TRBJ1-5; the match to TRBD1 covers 8 bases. The junction had 8 bases not matched to a gene; V was cut back by 2 bases and J by 4 bases. Germline CDR1 is SGHDT and CDR2 is YYEEEE. This CDR3 spans 16 amino acids. In DNA form, the CDR3 reads TGTGCCAGCAGCTTATTGTCTACAGGGGGTAATCAGCCCCAGCATTTT. Translated, it gives CASSLLSTGGNQPQHF.

V is TRBV12-5 and J is TRBJ1-1; D is unclear. Between the trimmed V and J ends, which lost 6 bases and 8 bases, there was a span of 10 bases. Germline-derived CDR1 and CDR2 are LGHNT and FRNRAP. The CDR3 contains 11 residues. CDR3 DNA sequence: TGTGCTAGTGGCTCAACTTCCGAAGCTTTCTTT. This sequence encodes CASGSTSEAFF.

The rearrangement links TRBV7-2 to TRBJ2-7; 8 nucleotides match TRBD2. Germline CDR1 is SGHTA and CDR2 is FQGNSA. V gave up 1 base and J gave up 2 bases; unmatched junction bases: 10. CDR3 size: 17 residues. The CDR3 spells CASSLGVGTSPPYEQYF. Written as DNA, the CDR3 is TGTGCCAGCAGCTTAGGGGTAGGGACTAGTCCCCCCTACGAGCAGTACTTC.

This clone turned up a few times. The chain combines TRBV30 with TRBJ1-1; weak D call: TRBD1 (6 bases). The CDR3 has 12 residues. Germline loops: CDR1 GTSNPN, CDR2 SVGIG (reference sequence). CDR3 DNA sequence: TGTGCGAAGGACAGCCTGAACACTGAAGCTTTCTTT. It translates to CAKDSLNTEAFF.

The chain is built from TRBV6-1 and TRBJ1-4; tentatively, D is TRBD1 (5 bases). Germline-derived CDR1 and CDR2 are MNHNS and SASEGT. Trimming left V 8 bases short and J 5 bases short, with 12 bases between. The CDR3 spans 13 residues. The CDR3 region is CASEGASNEKLFF. The CDR3 DNA reads as TGTGCCAGCGAAGGGGCTTCAAATGAAAAACTGTTTTTT.

The chain carries TRBV11-2 and TRBJ1-1; D might be TRBD1 (5 bases). Trimming took 3 bases from V and 2 from J, leaving 7 bases between them. Germline values: CDR1 SGHAT, CDR2 FQNNGV. The CDR3 spans 13 residues. The CDR3 protein is CASSLGRNTEAFF. The CDR3 DNA reads as TGTGCCAGCAGCTTGGGGCGAAACACTGAAGCTTTCTTT.

V and J are TRBV14 and TRBJ2-7; 7 bases line up with TRBD1. This CDR3 has 16 amino acids. CDR1 is SGHDN, CDR2 FVKESK, per germline. V trimming: 0 bases; J trimming: 1 base; junction bases outside the gene matches: 6. In nucleotides, the CDR3 is TGTGCCAGCAGCCAAGATTACAGGGGCGCATCCTACGAGCAGTACTTC. Its translation: CASSQDYRGASYEQYF. The full variable domain, with the rest looked up from reference TRBV14 and TRBJ2-7, is EAGVTQFPSHSVIEKGQTVTLRCDPISGHDNLYWYRRVMGKEIKFLLHFVKESKQDESGMPNNRFLAERTGGTYSTLKVQPAELEDSGVYFCASSQDYRGASYEQYFGPGTRLTVT.

This chain links TRBV9 with TRBJ2-1, with a tentative D call TRBD2 (5 bases). The CDR3 totals 14 residues. Germline V gene data show CDR1 as SGDLS and CDR2 as YYNGEE. V was trimmed by 2 bases and J by 1 base, leaving 7 bases between them. The CDR3: CASSVPGSYNEQFF. The DNA for the CDR3 is TGTGCCAGCAGCGTTCCGGGGTCCTACAATGAGCAGTTCTTC.

This chain uses TRBV9 with TRBJ1-1, with 7 bases identical to TRBD1. The CDR3 is made up of 14 amino acids. In germline, CDR1 is SGDLS, CDR2 YYNGEE. V lost 7 bases, J lost 3 bases, and 9 bases stayed unmatched. In nucleotides, the CDR3 is TGTGCCAGCTCCTACCGGACAGGAGACACTGAAGCTTTCTTT. Residues: CASSYRTGDTEAFF. Variable domain in full (rest from reference TRBV9 and TRBJ1-1): DSGVTQTPKHLITATGQRVTLRCSPRSGDLSVYWYQQSLDQGLQFLIQYYNGEERAKGNILERFSAQQFPDLHSELNLSSLELGDSALYFCASSYRTGDTEAFFGQGTRLTVV.